The source of this T cell receptor beta chain is a study of T cells after yellow fever vaccination. About the study: The authors prepared low-cell-number fractions using SMART-Seq v4 Ultra Low Input.

5'RACE template switching generated TCR cDNA, adding a universal primer site and UMIs. One entry per CDR3 protein, called by TCRdb with MiXCR from the 5' RACE reads. Seen here are roughly 170,000 distinct CDR3 sequences, approximately 6% observed once, and the top ten hold roughly 3%. The study's findings and limits: Abundant bulk-population clonotypes could contaminate the FACS-sorted repertoires.

This clonotype was recorded many times. The antigen is undetermined. This CDR3 is built from 16 residues. Germline loops: CDR1 MNHEY, CDR2 SVGEGT. Trimming removed 8 bases at V and 2 bases at J, with 21 bases between. This TCR was recovered from a man between 18 and 29 years old who received the YFV17D yellow fever vaccine. Sequencing used CD4+ T cells sorted from PBMCs, obtained on the day of the first yellow fever vaccination. This chain connects TRBV6-2 or TRBV6-3 to TRBJ2-5, with a weak D call TRBD1 (6 bases). This chain's CDR3 is CASSRSLGAGQETQYF. The CDR3 DNA reads as TGTGCCAGCTCCAGATCCTTGGGGGCCGGGCAAGAGACCCAGTACTTC.